A single sample gave rise to the 30 T cell receptor beta chains below, sequenced in a study of beta chain features in type 1 diabetes. The investigators reverse transcribed all of the isolated RNA, so they sequenced expressed TCRB transcripts. Here immunoSEQ multiplex PCR was the method, and the copy in TCRdb shows in-frame clones only, minus some. The sample lists some 230,000 clones, over 8.5% occurring once. The source material was naive CD4+ T cells from blood. Receptors originate from a woman in her late teens or twenties in good health.

This clone has only a few counts. The V call is TRBV30, the J call TRBJ2-5; the D gene is possibly TRBD2 (7 bases). The germline CDR1 and CDR2 sequences are GTSNPN and SVGIG (reference sequence). The V gene lost 0 bases and the J gene lost 5 bases, with 13 bases spanning the gap. The CDR3 spans 14 residues. The CDR3 DNA follows: TGTGCCTGGAGTGTATGGGGGGGCGCGGAGACCCAGTACTTC. It is translated as CAWSVWGGAETQYF.

A few counts support this clone. This chain uses TRBV7-9 with TRBJ2-5; 8 bases align to TRBD2. Germline CDR1 is SEHNR and CDR2 is FQNEAQ (reference sequence). The CDR3 contains 19 residues. V shed 5 bases, J shed 0 bases, and the junction held 17 bases outside the gene matches. CDR3 amino acids: CASSPGGGGVAAHQETQYF. The CDR3 DNA reads as TGTGCCAGCAGCCCGGGGGGGGGCGGGGTAGCCGCCCACCAAGAGACCCAGTACTTC.

The V gene is TRBV7-9, the J gene TRBJ2-5; tentative D call: TRBD2 (5 bases). The DNA matches TRBJ2-7 better at its end, which makes the J call doubtful. The CDR3 runs 14 residues. Germline V gene sequence: CDR1 SEHNR, CDR2 FQNEAQ (reference sequence). The CDR3 loop is CASSLSSGRDEQYF. Written as DNA, the CDR3 is TGTGCCAGCAGCTTATCCTCGGGAAGAGACGAGCAGTACTTC.

The table lists this clone with a few counts. The chain carries TRBV25-1 and TRBJ2-1; 7 bases agree with TRBD1. With V trimmed by 5 bases and J by 3 bases, 7 bases remained unmatched. Germline lookup yields CDR1 MGHDK and CDR2 SYGVNS. CDR3 size: 15 residues. CDR3 nucleotide sequence: TGTGCCAGCAGTCCCAGGACAGGAGGCTACAATGAGCAGTTCTTC. This encodes CASSPRTGGYNEQFF.

This CDR3 is CASSIAGDRPAFF. The CDR3 nucleotides read TGTGCCAGTAGTATAGCGGGGGACAGACCAGCTTTCTTT. This chain links TRBV19 with TRBJ1-1, with 7 bases fitting TRBD1. The CDR3 loop spans 13 amino acids. Germline V gene data show CDR1 as LNHDA and CDR2 as SQIVND (reference sequence). V lost 1 base to trimming and J lost 10 bases; unmatched junction nucleotides: 6. Based on the CDR3 plus reference TRBV19 and TRBJ1-1, the full variable domain is DGGITQSPKYLFRKEGQNVTLSCEQNLNHDAMYWYRQDPGQGLRLIYYSQIVNDFQKGDIAEGYSVSREKKESFPLTVTSAQKNPTAFYLCASSIAGDRPAFFGQGTRLTVV.

This clone appeared a few times. The genes are TRBV5-4 and TRBJ2-1; no reliable D call. Germline values: CDR1 SGHNT, CDR2 YYREEE (reference sequence). The CDR3 consists of 13 residues. Trimming removed 2 bases at V and 2 bases at J, with 5 bases between. The CDR3 nucleotides read TGTGCCAGCAGCTTACTAACCTACAATGAGCAGTTCTTC. Its translation is CASSLLTYNEQFF.

This clone was detected a few times. The rearrangement links TRBV5-4 to TRBJ1-2, with TRBD1 as a possible D gene (6 bases). Deletions cut 2 bases from V and 2 bases from J, with 7 bases between. The CDR3 runs to 13 residues. Germline V gene data show CDR1 as SGHNT and CDR2 as YYREEE (reference sequence). The CDR3 here is CASSFTGNYGYTF. The CDR3 DNA is TGTGCCAGCAGCTTCACAGGGAACTATGGCTACACCTTC. Full variable domain (remainder filled in from reference TRBV5-4 and TRBJ1-2): ETGVTQSPTHLIKTRGQQVTLRCSSQSGHNTVSWYQQALGQGPQFIFQYYREEENGRGNFPPRFSGLQFPNYSSELNVNALELDDSALYLCASSFTGNYGYTFGSGTRLTVV.

About this clone itself: Within the sample, other DNA sequences also encode this same CDR3. The rearrangement uses TRBV5-1 and TRBJ1-1, with D possibly matching TRBD1 (5 bases). The CDR3 has 13 amino acids. Looked up from germline, CDR1 is SGHRS and CDR2 is YFSETQ. Trimming stripped 4 bases from V and 5 bases from J, with 12 bases between. The CDR3: CASSPRGGTEAFF. The CDR3 region has the DNA TGCGCCAGCAGCCCTCGGGGGGGGACTGAAGCTTTCTTT.

This clone was observed a few times. The V gene is TRBV6-6, the J gene TRBJ1-2; 8 bases are a match to TRBD1. CDR3 size: 14 residues. Unmatched junction bases numbered 6, after V lost 2 bases and J lost 7 bases. Germline V lookup: CDR1 MNHNY, CDR2 SVGAGI (reference sequence). This CDR3 reads CASSYLTGGSGYTF. CDR3 DNA: TGTGCCAGCAGTTACCTAACAGGGGGAAGTGGCTACACCTTC.

The rearrangement joins TRBV5-6 to TRBJ2-2, with 8 bases aligning to TRBD1. The CDR3 spans 15 residues. Germline V gene data show CDR1 as SGHDT and CDR2 as YYEEEE. The trim removed 0 bases at V and 6 bases at J, leaving 4 bases unmatched. CDR3 residues: CASSLVQGGAGELFF. The CDR3 coding sequence is TGTGCCAGCAGCTTGGTACAGGGGGGAGCCGGGGAGCTGTTTTTT.

This clone appeared a few times. CDR3 in DNA: TGCGCCAGCAGCTTGGTCGGCGGGGGAGCGGGCAATGAGCAGTTCTTC. It specifies CASSLVGGGAGNEQFF. The rearrangement links TRBV5-1 to TRBJ2-1, with TRBD2 matching 7 bases. The germline gives CDR1 SGHRS, CDR2 YFSETQ. Trimming took 0 bases from V and 6 from J; bases not matched to a gene: 9. CDR3 length: 16 residues.

This clone was observed a few times. The rearrangement uses TRBV7-2 and TRBJ1-5, with D possibly matching TRBD1 (6 bases). The CDR3 spans 15 residues. Per the germline V gene, CDR1 is SGHTA and CDR2 is FQGNSA. Trimming took 0 bases from V and 6 from J, leaving 12 bases between them. The DNA of the CDR3 is TGTGCCAGCAGCTTAGCAGGGGGATCAGGTCAGCCCCAGCATTTT. It specifies CASSLAGGSGQPQHF.

This CDR3 reads CASSLFGLGQGARQPQHF. The DNA of the CDR3 is TGTGCCAGCAGTTTATTTGGCTTGGGACAGGGGGCACGTCAGCCCCAGCATTTT. V and J are TRBV27 and TRBJ1-5, with 12 bases that match TRBD1. Germline assignment: CDR1 MNHEY and CDR2 SMNVEV (reference sequence). The CDR3 is 18 amino acids. V dropped 1 base and J dropped 6; count of bases not matched to a gene: 10.

V gene TRBV21-1 combines with J gene TRBJ2-7; the table's D call, TRBD2, was not checked against the DNA. TRBV21-1 is a pseudogene. There are 19 residues in the CDR3. The CDR3 reads CASSKDVVRIAVSSYEQYF. DNA of the CDR3: TGTGCCAGCAGCAAAGATGTGGTACGGATAGCGGTCAGCTCCTACGAGCAGTACTTC.

This clone was picked up a small number of times. The chain has TRBV6-1 and TRBJ2-3; 7 bases are shared with TRBD1. After removal of 8 bases from V and 11 bases from J, the junction contained 13 bases not matched to a gene. Germline CDR1 MNHNS, CDR2 SASEGT. The CDR3 has 13 amino acids. This CDR3 is CASLVLGTDKQYF. The CDR3 DNA sequence: TGTGCCAGCCTCGTGCTCGGGACAGACAAGCAGTATTTT.

This clone was counted at least ten times. The DNA of the CDR3 is TGCAGCGGTATCCGGGACAGCTCCTACGAGCAGTACTTC. This encodes CSGIRDSSYEQYF. The chain links TRBV29-1 to TRBJ2-7; 7 bases match TRBD1. This CDR3 region has 13 residues. V was pared by 7 bases and J by 0 bases, with 6 bases of the junction left unmatched. Germline values: CDR1 SQVTM, CDR2 ANQGSEA.

This clone has more than one count but fewer than ten. This chain uses TRBV27 with TRBJ2-7, with a possible D match to TRBD2 (5 bases). The CDR3 has 16 amino acids. Germline CDR1 reads MNHEY; CDR2 reads SMNVEV (reference sequence). Trimming removed 3 bases from V and 4 bases from J, with 19 bases in between. The CDR3 DNA sequence: TGTGCCAGCAGTTTCCCACGCTCCCTCGGGGAATACGAGCAGTACTTC. Its protein is CASSFPRSLGEYEQYF.

The chain employs TRBV19 and TRBJ1-1; a possible D gene is TRBD1 (6 bases). V lost 5 bases to trimming and J lost 5 bases, with 15 bases between them. This CDR3 has 14 amino acids. Germline V gene lookup returns CDR1 LNHDA and CDR2 SQIVND (reference sequence). The CDR3 nucleotides are TGTGCCAGTAGTTCTGCGACAGGAGTGACTGAAGCTTTCTTT. Its protein product is CASSSATGVTEAFF. Together with reference TRBV19 and TRBJ1-1, the CDR3 gives the full variable domain: DGGITQSPKYLFRKEGQNVTLSCEQNLNHDAMYWYRQDPGQGLRLIYYSQIVNDFQKGDIAEGYSVSREKKESFPLTVTSAQKNPTAFYLCASSSATGVTEAFFGQGTRLTVV.

The rearrangement uses TRBV5-1 and TRBJ1-6, with TRBD1 identical over 8 bases. The CDR3 extends over 16 amino acids. The germline V gene has CDR1 SGHRS and CDR2 YFSETQ. Germline trimming cut 4 bases from V and 8 bases from J; bases unmatched to any gene: 11. CDR3 loop: CASSLGPQGADSPLHF. CDR3 DNA: TGCGCCAGCAGCCTCGGGCCCCAGGGGGCCGATTCACCCCTCCACTTT.

The chain recombines TRBV7-6 with TRBJ2-1; 11 nucleotides agree with TRBD2. CDR3 length: 17 residues. The V segment lost 5 bases and the J segment 0 bases; nucleotides outside the gene matches: 6. Germline V gene sequence: CDR1 SGHVS, CDR2 FNYEAQ. The CDR3 sequence is CASSEGTSGGSYNEQFF. The CDR3 nucleotides read TGTGCCAGCAGCGAAGGTACTAGCGGGGGCTCCTACAATGAGCAGTTCTTC.

In its sample, this clone was seen a few times. The J gene is TRBJ1-2, the V gene TRBV12-5; possible D gene TRBD1, 6 bases. V lost 5 bases to trimming and J lost 7 bases, with 14 bases between them. Germline loops: CDR1 LGHNT, CDR2 FRNRAP. CDR3 length equals 13 residues. The CDR3 DNA reads as TGTGCTAGTGGTCCGGGACAAGAGTTTGGCTACACCTTC. This codes for CASGPGQEFGYTF.

Ten or more counts support this clone. The CDR3 sequence: CASSMSGVSYEQYF. The CDR3 nucleotides are TGTGCCAGCAGTATGAGCGGCGTCTCCTACGAGCAGTACTTC. The chain combines TRBV7-2 with TRBJ2-7; D might be TRBD2 (5 bases). Trimming took 6 bases from V and 0 from J, leaving 12 bases between them. This CDR3 comprises 14 residues. Germline assignment: CDR1 SGHTA and CDR2 FQGNSA.

J is TRBJ2-7 and V is TRBV6-1, with 10 bases identical to TRBD1. CDR3 length equals 11 residues. J was trimmed by 6 bases and V by 11 bases; bases with no gene match: 4. Germline V CDR1 and CDR2: MNHNS, SASEGT. DNA for the CDR3: TGTGCCGGTCGGACAGGGGGCGAGCAGTACTTC. It yields the protein CAGRTGGEQYF.

This clone was detected a few times. The rearrangement uses TRBV6-5 and TRBJ1-1; TRBD1 aligns across 7 bases. With V trimmed by 5 bases and J by 1 base, 1 base remained unmatched. The CDR3 sequence is 13 residues long. The germline gives CDR1 MNHEY, CDR2 SVGAGI. The CDR3 spells CASSQGGNTEAFF. The CDR3 DNA reads as TGTGCCAGCAGTCAGGGGGGGAACACTGAAGCTTTCTTT.

The sample holds many counts of this clone. This chain connects TRBV7-9 to TRBJ1-1; D is unclear. Looked up from germline, CDR1 is SEHNR and CDR2 is FQNEAQ (reference sequence). CDR3 length: 10 amino acids. V was cut by 10 bases and J by 4 bases, with 7 bases left in between. The CDR3 DNA reads TGTGCCACCGGAGGCACTGAAGCTTTCTTT. Protein product: CATGGTEAFF.

The sample holds a few counts of this clone. This chain joins TRBV2 and TRBJ2-3; 8 positions match TRBD2. The CDR3 is 14 residues long. The junction had 0 bases not matched to a gene; V was cut back by 1 base and J by 3 bases. The germline V gene encodes CDR1 SNHLY and CDR2 FYNNEI. This CDR3 is CASSEVAGTDTQYF. The CDR3 DNA reads TGTGCCAGCAGTGAAGTAGCGGGGACAGATACGCAGTATTTT.

The table lists this clone with a few counts. This sequence joins TRBV29-1 and TRBJ1-1; 8 bases agree with TRBD1. V gave up 5 bases and J gave up 2 bases; unmatched junction bases: 10. The CDR3 is 15 residues long. Germline values: CDR1 SQVTM, CDR2 ANQGSEA. CDR3 region: CSVPGQGTPNTEAFF. CDR3 nucleotide sequence: TGCAGCGTTCCCGGACAGGGCACACCTAACACTGAAGCTTTCTTT.

The chain couples TRBV5-1 to TRBJ2-2; D not certain. V was clipped by 0 bases and J by 4 bases, with 7 bases between them. The CDR3 loop spans 14 amino acids. Germline assignment: CDR1 SGHRS and CDR2 YFSETQ. Here the CDR3 reads CASSLGHFTGELFF. The CDR3 coding sequence is TGCGCCAGCAGCTTGGGGCATTTCACCGGGGAGCTGTTTTTT.

This clone has a handful of counts. The chain is built from TRBV5-4 and TRBJ2-3; 8 nucleotides line up with TRBD2. V lost 3 bases and J lost 2; bases outside the gene matches: 8. This CDR3 comprises 16 residues. Germline V gene data show CDR1 as SGHNT and CDR2 as YYREEE (reference sequence). CDR3 DNA: TGTGCCAGCAGCTCCGGGGGGGCGGTCCCCACAGATACGCAGTATTTT. This translates into CASSSGGAVPTDTQYF.

The chain employs TRBV7-2 and TRBJ1-4, with 7 bases identical to TRBD1. V trimming: 5 bases; J trimming: 4 bases; junction bases outside the gene matches: 10. CDR1 is SGHTA, CDR2 FQGNSA, per germline. This CDR3 contains 16 residues. Written as DNA, the CDR3 is TGTGCCAGCAGCAACCACGGGACAGTCAATAATGAAAAACTGTTTTTT. Translation: CASSNHGTVNNEKLFF. The variable domain in full, completed from reference TRBV7-2 and TRBJ1-4, reads GAGVSQSPSNKVTEKGKDVELRCDPISGHTALYWYRQSLGQGLEFLIYFQGNSAPDKSGLPSDRFSAERTGGSVSTLTIQRTQQEDSAVYLCASSNHGTVNNEKLFFGSGTQLSVL.